This entry lists 13 T cell receptor beta chains sequenced from one sample in a study of blood T cell repertoires in COVID-19. Generated by immunoSEQ multiplex PCR, the TCRdb table keeps only in-frame clones and is missing some. Of over 150,000 clones in the sample, roughly 82% are singletons; the top ten hold around 14%. Sequencing was carried out using peripheral blood. The receptors were gathered from a human donor in a cohort sampled during active COVID-19.

The chain carries TRBV2 and TRBJ1-5; D is unresolved. Deletions cut 0 bases from V and 5 bases from J, with 11 bases between. Germline loops: CDR1 SNHLY, CDR2 FYNNEI. The CDR3 runs to 15 residues. The chain's CDR3 is CASSEAVTAYQPQHF. For the CDR3, the DNA is TGTGCCAGCAGTGAAGCAGTAACAGCCTATCAGCCCCAGCATTTT.

This clone was counted between two and nine times. The chain uses TRBV12-3 or TRBV12-4 and TRBJ2-2; no reliable D call. V was shortened by 4 bases and J by 3 bases, with 3 bases between the two germline ends. The CDR3 is 12 residues long. In nucleotides, the CDR3 is TGTGCCAGCAGTTCTTACACCGGGGAGCTGTTTTTT. Encoded protein: CASSSYTGELFF.

The V gene is TRBV3-1 (or the pseudogene TRBV3-2), the J gene TRBJ2-3; D is unresolved. The germline V gene encodes CDR1 LGHDT and CDR2 YNNKEL (reference sequence). The CDR3 extends over 14 amino acids. The V end was cut by 4 bases, the J end by 3 bases, with 11 bases between. CDR3 loop: CASSLDLVTDTQYF. The CDR3, as DNA: TGTGCCAGCAGCCTCGATCTAGTGACAGATACGCAGTATTTT.

The V and J genes are TRBV5-5 and TRBJ2-7, with 7 bases aligning to TRBD2. The CDR3 consists of 15 residues. V shed 0 bases and J 2 bases; nucleotides not matched to a gene: 5. Germline V gene data show CDR1 as SGHKS and CDR2 as YYEKEE (reference sequence). This CDR3 is CASSLEASGAYEQYF. As DNA, the CDR3 is TGTGCCAGCAGCTTGGAGGCTAGCGGCGCCTACGAGCAGTACTTC.

This chain joins TRBV5-8 and TRBJ2-5; a weak D match, TRBD2 (6 bases). The CDR3 extends over 16 amino acids. The V and J ends lost 0 bases and 1 base respectively, with 13 bases between them. The germline V gene has CDR1 SGHTS and CDR2 YDEGEE. The CDR3 spells CASSLGAGRIQETQYF. The CDR3 DNA reads as TGTGCCAGCAGCTTGGGAGCAGGGAGGATCCAAGAGACCCAGTACTTC. The whole variable domain, remainder taken from reference TRBV5-8 and TRBJ2-5, is EAGVTQSPTHLIKTRGQQATLRCSPISGHTSVYWYQQALGLGLQFLLWYDEGEERNRGNFPPRFSGRQFPNYSSELNVNALELEDSALYLCASSLGAGRIQETQYFGPGTRLLVL.

The CDR3 loop is CASSLYGGPSYEQYF. CDR3 nucleotide sequence: TGTGCCAGCAGCTTATATGGAGGCCCCTCCTACGAGCAGTACTTC. V usage is TRBV11-2 and J usage is TRBJ2-7, with TRBD2 as a possible D gene (5 bases). The CDR3 has 15 residues. CDR1 and CDR2 from the germline V gene are SGHAT and FQNNGV. The germline V and J ends were trimmed by 2 bases and 0 bases, with 11 bases remaining between them.

The J gene is TRBJ1-5, the V gene TRBV30; 8 bases fit TRBD1. This CDR3 spans 13 amino acids. With 3 bases clipped from V and 5 bases from J, the junction kept 3 bases outside the gene matches. Germline-derived CDR1 and CDR2 are GTSNPN and SVGIG (reference sequence). CDR3 amino acids: CAWSSQGDQPQHF. In DNA form, the CDR3 reads TGTGCCTGGAGCTCACAGGGGGATCAGCCCCAGCATTTT.

The rearrangement links TRBV5-1 to TRBJ1-1; no definite D call. Trimming removed 0 bases from V and 5 bases from J, with 11 bases in between. This CDR3 comprises 14 residues. Looked up from germline, CDR1 is SGHRS and CDR2 is YFSETQ. CDR3 DNA sequence: TGCGCCAGCAGCTTGGGAGGGTCGGGGACTGAAGCTTTCTTT. Translating it yields CASSLGGSGTEAFF.

The chain uses TRBV2 and TRBJ2-1; possibly TRBD1 for D (6 bases). Germline values: CDR1 SNHLY, CDR2 FYNNEI. The germline V and J ends were trimmed by 4 bases and 2 bases, with 15 bases remaining between them. This CDR3 spans 16 amino acids. Written as DNA, the CDR3 is TGTGCCAGCAGTGTAGGGACAACCCGTACCTACAATGAGCAGTTCTTC. Its protein product is CASSVGTTRTYNEQFF.

The gene calls are TRBV28 and TRBJ1-5; TRBD1 agrees at 8 bases. CDR1 and CDR2 (germline): MDHEN, SYDVKM. The CDR3 is 17 residues long. After removal of 2 bases from V and 2 bases from J, the junction contained 8 bases not matched to a gene. Here the CDR3 reads CASSLNGRGLGNQPQHF. The CDR3 DNA sequence: TGTGCCAGCAGTTTAAACGGCAGGGGGCTGGGCAATCAGCCCCAGCATTTT.

On this clone: This specimen includes other DNA sequences encoding the same CDR3. V gene TRBV5-4 combines with J gene TRBJ1-1; 8 bases match TRBD1. Germline assignment: CDR1 SGHNT and CDR2 YYREEE (reference sequence). The V gene end was trimmed by 4 bases and the J gene end by 5 bases; junction bases not matched to a gene: 7. The length of the CDR3 is 14 residues. DNA for the CDR3: TGTGCCAGCAGCGGCAGGGGGCTGGGGACTGAAGCTTTCTTT. Protein product: CASSGRGLGTEAFF. The full variable domain, its missing parts supplied by reference TRBV5-4 and TRBJ1-1, is ETGVTQSPTHLIKTRGQQVTLRCSSQSGHNTVSWYQQALGQGPQFIFQYYREEENGRGNFPPRFSGLQFPNYSSELNVNALELDDSALYLCASSGRGLGTEAFFGQGTRLTVV.

This clone was seen a few times. This rearrangement joins TRBV7-9 to TRBJ2-7, with D possibly TRBD1 on 5 matching bases. The CDR3 is made up of 14 amino acids. V was clipped by 1 base and J by 1 base, with 8 bases between them. Germline V gives CDR1 SEHNR, CDR2 FQNEAQ (reference sequence). The CDR3 spells CASSLGKGSYEQYF. The CDR3 bases are TGTGCCAGCAGCTTAGGGAAGGGGTCCTACGAGCAGTACTTC. Looking up the rest from reference TRBV7-9 and TRBJ2-7 gives the full variable domain: DTGVSQNPRHKITKRGQNVTFRCDPISEHNRLYWYRQTLGQGPEFLTYFQNEAQLEKSRLLSDRFSAERPKGSFSTLEIQRTEQGDSAMYLCASSLGKGSYEQYFGPGTRLTVT.

This chain joins TRBV28 and TRBJ1-5; 9 nucleotides match TRBD1. The CDR3 loop spans 19 amino acids. The ends lost 4 bases at V and 2 bases at J; junction bases unmatched: 15. The germline V gene encodes CDR1 MDHEN and CDR2 SYDVKM. CDR3 residues: CASSSPGQGGYGGNQPQHF. Here the CDR3 DNA reads TGTGCCAGCAGTTCACCGGGACAGGGAGGGTACGGTGGCAATCAGCCCCAGCATTTT. Supplemented by reference TRBV28 and TRBJ1-5, the full variable domain reads DVKVTQSSRYLVKRTGEKVFLECVQDMDHENMFWYRQDPGLGLRLIYFSYDVKMKEKGDIPEGYSVSREKKERFSLILESASTNQTSMYLCASSSPGQGGYGGNQPQHFGDGTRLSIL.